What follows describes a single TCR beta chain. Its specificity is not known. MiXCR was run by TCRdb on the 5' RACE reads, yielding one entry per CDR3 protein. The profile shows roughly 280,000 distinct CDR3 sequences, around 8% of them singletons. This entry comes from a study of T-cell memory formation after mild COVID-19. Study findings and constraints: CD4+ clones that contracted lay mainly in CM and EM; CD8+ ones lay in EMRA.

Material: PBMCs or a T cell subset sorted from them (not recorded which). The sequence came from a man younger than 35 who had mild COVID-19 (a few samples of this study predate the infection). Cell type and time point are not known.

Here the CDR3 DNA reads TGTGCCAGCAGTCTTAGACAGCCTGCCTACGAGCAGTACTTC. This sequence encodes CASSLRQPAYEQYF. This rearrangement joins TRBV2 to TRBJ2-7; tentatively, D is TRBD1 (5 bases). The V gene's germline CDR1 is SNHLY and CDR2 FYNNEI. The CDR3 consists of 14 residues. The V gene lost 5 bases and the J gene lost 2 bases, with 13 bases spanning the gap.